The following is a TCR beta chain sequence with its context. Its specificity is unknown. The record originates from a study of T cell responses to AZD1222 COVID-19 vaccine. Study results and limitations: Seropositivity was recorded at baseline in only a handful of AZD1222 recipients. Donors in the cohort were predominantly white British and more often female, and clonal diversity was possibly underestimated. At 160-218 and 743-854, vaccine-associated CD4 TCRs were dominant, and they spanned spike.

V was clipped by 3 bases and J by 4 bases, with 6 bases between them. There are 13 residues in the CDR3. Produced via immunoSEQ multiplex PCR; TCRdb's table is partial and in-frame only. Of 95,000 to 150,000 clones listed, roughly 90% are singletons. This chain uses TRBV12-3 or TRBV12-4 with TRBJ2-2; no clear D. The TCR originated in an adult in good health. The starting material was peripheral blood, obtained on day 0 of AZD1222 vaccination. As DNA, the CDR3 is TGTGCCAGCAGTTTCGGTAGCACCGGGGAGCTGTTTTTT. Translation gives CASSFGSTGELFF.